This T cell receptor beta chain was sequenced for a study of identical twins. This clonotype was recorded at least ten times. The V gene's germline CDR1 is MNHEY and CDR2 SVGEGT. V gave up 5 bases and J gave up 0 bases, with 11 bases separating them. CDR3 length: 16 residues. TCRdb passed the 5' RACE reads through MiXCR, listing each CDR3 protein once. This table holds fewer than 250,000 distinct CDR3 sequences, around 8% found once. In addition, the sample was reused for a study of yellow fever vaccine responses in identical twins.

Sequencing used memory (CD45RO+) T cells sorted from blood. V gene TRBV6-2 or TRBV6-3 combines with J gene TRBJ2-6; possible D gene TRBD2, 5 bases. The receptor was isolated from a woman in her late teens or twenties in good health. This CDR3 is CASSPDGGSGANVLTF. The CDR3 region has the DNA TGTGCCAGCAGTCCGGACGGAGGCTCTGGGGCCAACGTCCTGACTTTC.